The 6 T cell receptor beta chains reported below all come from one sample, sequenced in a study of T cell responses to AZD1222 COVID-19 vaccine (dated by TCRdb to the early 2020s). The time point label on this specimen signifies: baseline before first vaccination. The library was obtained by the immunoSEQ multiplex PCR assay. Sourced from immuneACCESS, this table was stored by TCRdb with only in-frame sequences that have V and J called. A share of the clones is absent; for the studies checked, an unresolved V gene accounts for under half, and the remainder has no known explanation. The sample yields around 100,000 clones; about nine tenths were counted once. More than 1.5% of the sample rests with the top ten. Specimen: peripheral blood, collected on day 0 of AZD1222 vaccination. These receptor sequences come from an adult in good health.

This sequence joins TRBV30 and TRBJ1-3, with D possibly being TRBD1 (6 bases). Deletions cut 1 base from V and 5 bases from J, with 24 bases between. The germline CDR1 and CDR2 sequences are GTSNPN and SVGIG (reference sequence). The CDR3 runs to 18 residues. The CDR3 DNA follows: TGTGCCTGGAGTGAGACCTCCGCTTGGACAGAAAAAAGAAACACCATATATTTT. As protein: CAWSETSAWTEKRNTIYF.

This clone was seen only once. V and J are TRBV11-2 and TRBJ2-7, with 9 bases lining up with TRBD2. With 2 bases clipped from V and 1 base from J, the junction kept 3 bases outside the gene matches. CDR3 length equals 15 residues. In germline, CDR1 is SGHAT, CDR2 FQNNGV. Here the CDR3 reads CASSLLAGSSYEQYF. The CDR3 DNA reads as TGTGCCAGCAGCTTACTAGCGGGATCTTCCTACGAGCAGTACTTC.

The chain couples TRBV2 to TRBJ2-4; D uncertain. CDR3 length: 10 residues. V lost 8 bases, J lost 2 bases, and 1 base lay in between. Germline CDR1 is SNHLY and CDR2 is FYNNEI. The CDR3 is CASSKNIQYF. In DNA, the CDR3 is TGTGCCAGCTCCAAAAACATTCAGTACTTC.

The rearrangement uses TRBV5-4 and TRBJ1-4; 9 bases match TRBD1. Germline V gene data show CDR1 as SGHNT and CDR2 as YYREEE (reference sequence). CDR3 length: 15 residues. Unmatched junction bases numbered 6, after V lost 4 bases and J lost 5 bases. Here the CDR3 reads CASSGPGTGNEKLFF. The CDR3 bases are TGTGCCAGCAGCGGTCCAGGGACAGGGAATGAAAAACTGTTTTTT.

This rearrangement joins TRBV4-3 to TRBJ2-2; 8 bases are a match to TRBD1. The CDR3 sequence is 15 residues long. V was clipped by 2 bases and J by 2 bases; unmatched bases: 1. Germline-derived CDR1 and CDR2 are LGHNA and YSLEER. CDR3 residues: CASSQQGANTGELFF. Written as DNA, the CDR3 is TGCGCCAGCAGCCAACAGGGGGCAAACACCGGGGAGCTGTTTTTT.

The V call is TRBV5-4, the J call TRBJ2-7; D might be TRBD2 (6 bases). CDR3 length: 14 amino acids. V was trimmed by 3 bases and J by 2 bases, leaving 12 bases between them. CDR1 is SGHNT, CDR2 YYREEE, per germline (reference sequence). The CDR3 region is CASSSRREPYEQYF. DNA for the CDR3: TGTGCCAGCAGCTCCCGGAGGGAACCCTACGAGCAGTACTTC.